These T cell receptor beta chains were read from a single sample in a study of cytomegalovirus exposure and HLA in healthy donors. TCRdb's table, derived via immunoSEQ multiplex PCR, lists solely in-frame clones and lacks some. The sample shows about 190,000 clones, 83% of them seen only once. Sequences were obtained from PBMCs. These TCRs come from a man in his forties or fifties in good health and CMV-seronegative. The CDR3 runs from the conserved cysteine through the conserved F or W. The D gene is left open where the match is weak. Clone size, where shown, is once, few, many, or a class for clones that have expanded.

TRBV7-2	TRBJ2-1	few	TRBD2	CASSSRGSSYNEQFF	TGTGCCAGCAGCTCGCGGGGGAGCTCCTACAATGAGCAGTTCTTC
TRBV19	TRBJ1-2	.	TRBD1	CASSRDRGPGYGYTF	TGTGCCAGTAGCCGGGACAGGGGGCCTGGCTATGGCTACACCTTC
TRBV2	TRBJ1-2	.	.	CASSEAGGPNYGYTF	TGTGCCAGCAGTGAAGCCGGGGGACCTAACTATGGCTACACCTTC
TRBV6-5	TRBJ2-7	once	.	CASSYSLTSSYEQYF	TGTGCCAGCAGTTACTCCCTCACGAGCTCCTACGAGCAGTACTTC
TRBV15	TRBJ1-2	.	.	CATSREDILNYGYTF	TGTGCCACCAGCAGAGAGGACATTCTAAACTATGGCTACACCTTC
TRBV5-1	TRBJ1-4	.	TRBD1	CASRYRGDEKLFF	TGCGCCAGCAGATACAGGGGGGATGAAAAACTGTTTTTT
TRBV6-1	TRBJ2-1	.	.	CASTAPGSYNEQFF	TGTGCCAGCACGGCCCCGGGGTCCTACAATGAGCAGTTCTTC
TRBV5-6	TRBJ2-5	.	.	CASSLAETQYF	TGTGCCAGCAGCTTAGCGGAGACCCAGTACTTC
TRBV7-9	TRBJ2-7	.	TRBD1	CASTSSGGVNEQYF	TGTGCCAGCACTTCCTCAGGGGGCGTGAACGAGCAGTACTTC
TRBV29-1	TRBJ1-4	.	TRBD1	CSVAYRGPEKLFF	TGCAGCGTCGCCTACAGGGGCCCTGAAAAACTGTTTTTT
TRBV6-6	TRBJ2-5	.	.	CASSTGQETQYF	TGTGCCAGCAGTACCGGGCAAGAGACCCAGTACTTC
TRBV7-2	TRBJ1-1	few	TRBD1	CASSSNPGQGARGDEAFF	TGTGCCAGCAGCTCCAACCCGGGACAGGGGGCCCGAGGGGATGAAGCTTTCTTT
TRBV6-1	TRBJ2-7	.	TRBD2	CASSEVAGGPREQYF	TGTGCCAGCAGTGAAGTAGCGGGAGGGCCGCGGGAGCAGTACTTC
TRBV6-5	TRBJ1-1	.	.	CASSYQQTEAFF	TGTGCCAGCAGTTACCAACAGACTGAAGCTTTCTTT
TRBV6-5	TRBJ1-2	.	.	CASSSTTGSGYGYTF	TGTGCCAGCAGTTCGACCACAGGGAGTGGCTATGGCTACACCTTC
TRBV29-1	TRBJ2-7	.	.	CSVVGGTESYEQYF	TGCAGCGTTGTGGGCGGGACGGAGTCCTACGAGCAGTACTTC
TRBV19	TRBJ2-7	.	.	CASSIDANSGSSYEQYF	TGTGCCAGTAGTATAGATGCGAATAGCGGAAGCTCCTACGAGCAGTACTTC
TRBV15	TRBJ1-2	.	TRBD1	CATSRVSRGDGYTF	TGTGCCACCAGCAGAGTGAGCAGGGGGGATGGCTACACCTTC
TRBV18	TRBJ1-1	.	.	CASSPFLQGNTEAFF	TGTGCCAGCTCACCTTTCCTTCAGGGGAACACTGAAGCTTTCTTT
TRBV28	TRBJ2-3	.	.	CASSPPSSGPRGDTQYF	TGTGCCAGCAGTCCACCAAGTAGCGGCCCGAGAGGGGATACGCAGTATTTT
TRBV19	TRBJ1-1	once	TRBD1	CASSPQGVNTEAFF	TGTGCCAGTAGCCCACAGGGGGTGAACACTGAAGCTTTCTTT
TRBV11-3	TRBJ2-7	.	.	CASSDEGFPYEQYF	TGTGCCAGCAGCGATGAGGGTTTCCCCTACGAGCAGTACTTC
TRBV4-3	TRBJ1-6	.	.	CASSQDLAGEQYNSPLHF	TGCGCCAGCAGCCAAGATTTAGCAGGGGAACAATATAATTCACCCCTCCACTTC
TRBV13	TRBJ2-5	.	TRBD2	CASSLGRGGLETQYF	TGTGCCAGCAGCTTAGGCCGGGGAGGGCTCGAGACCCAGTACTTC
TRBV14	TRBJ1-3	.	TRBD1	CASSHPGGGYGNTIYF	TGTGCCAGCAGCCACCCAGGGGGCGGATATGGAAACACCATATATTTT
TRBV10-1	TRBJ2-5	once	TRBD2	CASSGSGGASCCWETQYF	TGCGCCAGCAGTGGCAGCGGGGGGGCTTCTTGTTGCTGGGAGACCCAGTACTTC
TRBV20-1	TRBJ2-7	.	.	CSAIGVREQYF	TGCAGTGCGATCGGGGTCAGGGAGCAGTACTTC
TRBV5-1	TRBJ1-2	.	.	CASSPGEDLNYGYTF	TGCGCCAGCAGTCCAGGGGAAGACCTTAACTATGGCTACACCTTC
TRBV5-8	TRBJ2-7	.	TRBD1	CASSPGTAASYEQYF	TGTGCCAGCAGCCCGGGGACAGCGGCGTCCTACGAGCAGTACTTC
TRBV27	TRBJ2-7	.	TRBD1	CASSSPDRASYEQYF	TGTGCCAGCAGTTCTCCGGACAGGGCGTCCTACGAGCAGTACTTC
TRBV5-1	TRBJ1-2	.	TRBD1	CASSTQTGGSNYGYTF	TGCGCCAGCAGTACCCAAACAGGGGGCTCTAACTATGGCTACACCTTC
TRBV2	TRBJ1-3	.	TRBD1	CASSGQGSGNTIYF	TGTGCCAGCAGCGGACAGGGTTCTGGAAACACCATATATTTT
TRBV7-9	TRBJ2-1	.	TRBD2	CASSPSRTSGGAVEQFF	TGTGCCAGCAGCCCGTCCCGTACTAGCGGGGGGGCGGTTGAGCAGTTCTTC
TRBV6-4	TRBJ2-1	.	TRBD2	CASSDTWTRIGNEQFF	TGTGCCAGCAGTGACACCTGGACTAGAATAGGCAATGAGCAGTTCTTC
TRBV12-5	TRBJ2-7	few	.	CASGLGGYEQYF	TGTGCTAGTGGTTTGGGAGGATACGAGCAGTACTTC
TRBV9	TRBJ2-2	once	.	CASSARVSNTGELFF	TGTGCCAGCAGCGCCAGGGTATCGAACACCGGGGAGCTGTTTTTT
TRBV27	TRBJ2-6	.	.	CASSSGSLYGANVLTF	TGTGCCAGCAGTTCCGGGTCGCTCTATGGGGCCAACGTCCTGACTTTC
TRBV28	TRBJ1-1	few	.	CASSFPDRNTEAFF	TGTGCCAGCAGTTTCCCTGATAGGAACACTGAAGCTTTCTTT
TRBV28	TRBJ1-2	.	.	CASRSDSVIYGYTF	TGTGCCAGCAGGTCGGACTCTGTAATCTATGGCTACACCTTC
TRBV25-1	TRBJ1-3	.	.	CASKKTGGGNTIYF	TGTGCCAGCAAAAAAACTGGCGGGGGAAACACCATATATTTT
TRBV15	TRBJ1-5	.	.	CATSSLNQPQHF	TGTGCCACCAGCAGTCTTAATCAGCCCCAGCATTTT
TRBV13	TRBJ2-1	.	.	CASSPRRAGTSYNEQFF	TGTGCCAGCAGCCCCCGTCGGGCGGGAACCTCCTACAATGAGCAGTTCTTC
TRBV19	TRBJ2-5	.	.	CASSNLQGAIQETQYF	TGTGCCAGTAGTAATTTACAGGGTGCAATACAAGAGACCCAGTACTTC
TRBV27	TRBJ2-7	.	.	CASSPRTLSYEQYF	TGTGCCAGCAGTCCACGGACATTATCCTACGAGCAGTACTTC
TRBV9	TRBJ2-1	.	TRBD2	CASSVGLAGYSSYNEQFF	TGTGCCAGCAGCGTAGGCCTAGCGGGCTATAGCTCCTACAATGAGCAGTTCTTC
TRBV13	TRBJ2-2	.	TRBD2	CASSLRTSGRTGELFF	TGTGCCAGCAGCTTACGGACTAGCGGGAGAACCGGGGAGCTGTTTTTT
TRBV5-8	TRBJ2-7	.	TRBD1	CASTLGPPGGSYEQYF	TGTGCCAGCACCCTGGGCCCCCCAGGGGGTTCCTACGAGCAGTACTTC
TRBV19	TRBJ2-5	.	TRBD2	CASSIQLAGESKTQYF	TGTGCCAGTAGTATCCAACTAGCGGGAGAATCGAAGACCCAGTACTTC
TRBV5-5	TRBJ2-2	.	.	CASSLVLNTGELFF	TGTGCCAGCAGCTTGGTCCTCAACACCGGGGAGCTGTTTTTT
TRBV7-2	TRBJ2-3	.	TRBD2	CASSRLAGKRTDTQYF	TGTGCCAGCAGCCGACTAGCGGGGAAACGCACAGATACGCAGTATTTT
TRBV7-9	TRBJ2-6	.	.	CASSLRSSGANVLTF	TGTGCCAGCAGCTTAAGGAGCTCTGGGGCCAACGTCCTGACTTTC
TRBV29-1	TRBJ2-1	.	.	CSVHPRGQGFSNEQFF	TGCAGCGTCCACCCAAGGGGCCAGGGCTTCAGCAATGAGCAGTTCTTC
TRBV5-6	TRBJ1-2	.	TRBD1	CASSPGTGDGYTF	TGTGCCAGCAGCCCCGGGACAGGGGATGGCTACACCTTC
TRBV19	TRBJ1-1	.	.	CASSCPGRMGTEAFF	TGTGCCAGTAGTTGTCCGGGGAGAATGGGGACTGAAGCTTTCTTT
TRBV11-2	TRBJ1-4	.	.	CASSGGAWEKLFF	TGTGCCAGCAGCGGGGGGGCTTGGGAAAAACTGTTTTTT
TRBV6-6	TRBJ1-1	.	TRBD1	CASRMDRGGNTEAFF	TGTGCCAGCAGGATGGACAGGGGAGGGAACACTGAAGCTTTCTTT